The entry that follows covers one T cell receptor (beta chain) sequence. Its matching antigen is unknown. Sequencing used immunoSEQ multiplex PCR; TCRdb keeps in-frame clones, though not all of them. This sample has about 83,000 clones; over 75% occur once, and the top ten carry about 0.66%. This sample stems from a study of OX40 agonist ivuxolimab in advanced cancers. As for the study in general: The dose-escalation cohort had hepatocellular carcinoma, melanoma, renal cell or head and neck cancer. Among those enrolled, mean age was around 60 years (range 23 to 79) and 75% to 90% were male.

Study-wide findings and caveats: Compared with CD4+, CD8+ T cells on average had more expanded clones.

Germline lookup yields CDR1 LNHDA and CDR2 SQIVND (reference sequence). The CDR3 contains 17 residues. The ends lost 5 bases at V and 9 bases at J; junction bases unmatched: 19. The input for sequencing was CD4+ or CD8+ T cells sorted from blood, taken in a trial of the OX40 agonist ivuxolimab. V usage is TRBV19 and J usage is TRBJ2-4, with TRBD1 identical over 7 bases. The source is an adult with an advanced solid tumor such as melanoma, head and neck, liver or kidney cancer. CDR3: CASSPPRDSRNRGIQYF. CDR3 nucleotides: TGTGCCAGTAGTCCTCCCCGGGACAGCCGGAATAGGGGCATTCAGTACTTC.